The TCR beta chain described here comes from a study of blood T cells in healthy people across ages. Study-wide points: Conclusively comparing naive with antigen-experienced cells was impossible with unsorted PBMCs.

Individuals who donated were healthy Caucasians from Russia aged about 6 to 95. Researchers collected 9 to 10 milliliters of peripheral blood from every single donor. Researchers report isolating at least 7 million PBMCs per sample. The J segment lost 1 base and the V segment lost 5 bases, leaving 5 bases of the junction unmatched. The CDR3 is 15 residues long. The germline gives CDR1 SGHTA, CDR2 FQGNSA. Comments on this clonotype: Its antigen is currently unknown.

Combining a sample-barcoded 5' primer with a J-beta primer mix, a second PCR ran for about 6 to 11 cycles. Each CDR3 protein is one row after TCRdb ran MiXCR on the 5' RACE reads. The repertoire holds about 680,000 distinct CDR3 sequences, more than 40% seen once, with around 32% in the top ten. The chain has TRBV7-2 and TRBJ2-1, with 7 positions matching TRBD1. The clonotype originates from a woman aged 55-69 years in good health. Sequencing input: blood. This CDR3 is CASSTATGSYNEQFF. The DNA for the CDR3 is TGTGCCAGCAGCACAGCGACAGGGTCCTACAATGAGCAGTTCTTC.